These 28 T cell receptor beta chains share one sample of origin, sequenced in a study of blood T cell repertoires in COVID-19 (TCRdb year 2020). The library was produced with the immunoSEQ multiplex PCR assay. The immuneACCESS repertoire file appears here via TCRdb, limited to in-frame rearrangements. These files lack a portion of the clones; in checked studies, under half of the deficit traces to unresolved V genes, and the cause of the others is not known. The sample includes fewer than 250,000 clones, with 80% to 90% observed a single time. The top ten hold 8.2% of the sample. Sequenced: peripheral blood. The source of these receptors is a woman between 50 and 59 years old with acute or convalescent COVID-19.

V and J are TRBV2 and TRBJ2-6, with 7 bases identical to TRBD1. The CDR3 covers 15 residues. Germline V gene data show CDR1 as SNHLY and CDR2 as FYNNEI. J was trimmed by 0 bases and V by 8 bases; bases with no gene match: 4. The CDR3 region has the DNA TGTGCCAGCGCCCGGGACAGCTCTGGGGCCAACGTCCTGACTTTC. This codes for CASARDSSGANVLTF.

The rearrangement links TRBV5-4 to TRBJ2-3; D ambiguous. The CDR3 spans 12 residues. V was trimmed by 4 bases and J by 6 bases, leaving 9 bases between them. The germline V gene has CDR1 SGHNT and CDR2 YYREEE (reference sequence). The CDR3 region is CASSGPSDTQYF. Here the CDR3 DNA reads TGTGCCAGCAGCGGGCCTTCTGATACGCAGTATTTT. The whole variable domain, remainder taken from reference TRBV5-4 and TRBJ2-3, is ETGVTQSPTHLIKTRGQQVTLRCSSQSGHNTVSWYQQALGQGPQFIFQYYREEENGRGNFPPRFSGLQFPNYSSELNVNALELDDSALYLCASSGPSDTQYFGPGTRLTVL.

V gene TRBV5-1 combines with J gene TRBJ2-3, with TRBD1 matching over 9 bases. Germline V lookup: CDR1 SGHRS, CDR2 YFSETQ. The CDR3 runs 16 residues. Losses at the gene ends were 2 bases for V and 2 bases for J; bases not matched to a gene: 6. The CDR3 DNA sequence: TGCGCCAGCAGCTTTGAGGACAGGGGCAACACAGATACGCAGTATTTT. It is translated as CASSFEDRGNTDTQYF.

V is TRBV11-2 and J is TRBJ1-1; D is uncertain. The germline V gene has CDR1 SGHAT and CDR2 FQNNGV. The CDR3 totals 13 residues. Trimming pared 2 bases from V and 4 bases from J, leaving 8 bases between. The DNA for the CDR3 is TGTGCCAGCAGCTTATGGGAGGTCACTGAAGCTTTCTTT. Translation: CASSLWEVTEAFF.

The J gene is TRBJ2-5, the V gene TRBV6-5, with 8 bases aligning to TRBD2. J was trimmed by 5 bases and V by 6 bases; bases with no gene match: 8. The CDR3 is 14 amino acids. Per the germline V gene, CDR1 is MNHEY and CDR2 is SVGAGI. The CDR3 coding sequence is TGTGCCAGCAGCGGGCGGGGGGATCGGGAGACCCAGTACTTC. Its translation: CASSGRGDRETQYF.

The V gene is TRBV3-1 (or the pseudogene TRBV3-2), the J gene TRBJ2-3; 7 bases line up with TRBD2. Germline trimming cut 2 bases from V and 0 bases from J; bases unmatched to any gene: 5. The germline V gene encodes CDR1 LGHDT and CDR2 YNNKEL (reference sequence). The CDR3 consists of 16 residues. CDR3 in DNA: TGTGCCAGCAGCCAATTCGTGGGGGGGAGCACAGATACGCAGTATTTT. Its translation: CASSQFVGGSTDTQYF.

The rearrangement links TRBV24-1 to TRBJ2-5, with a possible D match to TRBD2 (6 bases). CDR1 and CDR2 from the germline V gene are KGHDR and SFDVKD. The CDR3 is 14 amino acids. V lost 3 bases, J lost 5 bases, and 12 bases lay in between. CDR3 in DNA: TGTGCCACCAGTGATACCTCAGGAGGGGAGACCCAGTACTTC. Its protein product is CATSDTSGGETQYF.

This clone was seen only once. The chain combines TRBV6-2 or TRBV6-3 with TRBJ2-7, with TRBD2 identical over 12 bases. The CDR3 runs 15 residues. Germline V gene data show CDR1 as MNHEY and CDR2 as SVGEGT. The ends lost 4 bases at V and 6 bases at J; junction bases unmatched: 7. CDR3 in DNA: TGTGCCAGCAGTTCCTCACTAGCGGGAGGTGGCGAGCAGTACTTC. Its translation: CASSSSLAGGGEQYF.

The chain employs TRBV4-1 and TRBJ2-6; possibly TRBD1 for D (6 bases). Germline V gives CDR1 MGHRA, CDR2 YSYEKL. Trimming took 3 bases from V and 0 from J, leaving 6 bases between them. The CDR3 sequence is 15 residues long. The CDR3 loop is CASSQDSSGANVLTF. In DNA form, the CDR3 reads TGCGCCAGCAGCCAGGACAGCTCTGGGGCCAACGTCCTGACTTTC.

The chain links TRBV5-6 to TRBJ1-2; no reliable D call. The length of the CDR3 is 13 residues. The ends were cut back, 0 bases at V and 8 bases at J, with 11 bases in the middle. Germline loops: CDR1 SGHDT, CDR2 YYEEEE. The CDR3 nucleotides read TGTGCCAGCAGCTTGGACAGCGGGAGCGGCTACACCTTC. This gives the protein CASSLDSGSGYTF.

This CDR3 is CASSSGGNQPQHF. CDR3 in DNA: TGTGCCAGCAGCTCAGGGGGTAATCAGCCCCAGCATTTT. The chain has TRBV3-1 (or the pseudogene TRBV3-2) and TRBJ1-5; 7 positions agree with TRBD1. This CDR3 spans 13 amino acids. Germline loops: CDR1 LGHDT, CDR2 YNNKEL (reference sequence). V lost 5 bases and J lost 4; bases outside the gene matches: 2.

The chain recombines TRBV4-1 with TRBJ1-1, with D hard to call. Trimming removed 0 bases at V and 5 bases at J, with 13 bases between. The CDR3 is 15 residues long. Germline V CDR1 and CDR2: MGHRA, YSYEKL. The DNA for the CDR3 is TGCGCCAGCAGCCAAGATCAGAGGGTTGGGACTGAAGCTTTCTTT. This codes for CASSQDQRVGTEAFF.

The chain employs TRBV24-1 and TRBJ2-5; tentative D call: TRBD1 (6 bases). Trimming pared 0 bases from V and 2 bases from J, leaving 9 bases between. Germline V lookup: CDR1 KGHDR, CDR2 SFDVKD. The CDR3 has 15 amino acids. This CDR3 reads CATSDLRRGQETQYF. The CDR3 nucleotides are TGTGCCACCAGTGATTTGCGAAGGGGGCAAGAGACCCAGTACTTC.

The chain carries TRBV16 and TRBJ2-7; tentatively, D is TRBD2 (6 bases). The germline CDR1 and CDR2 sequences are KGHSY and FQNENV. The V end was cut by 1 base, the J end by 5 bases, with 24 bases between. This CDR3 comprises 18 residues. The chain's CDR3 is CASSQLGTLTEPNHEQYF. The CDR3 nucleotides read TGTGCCAGCAGCCAATTAGGGACTCTGACGGAACCCAACCACGAGCAGTACTTC.

Comments on this clone: Distinct nucleotide sequences in the sample also encode this CDR3. The chain combines TRBV24-1 with TRBJ1-2, with D tentatively TRBD1 (6 bases). Germline V lookup: CDR1 KGHDR, CDR2 SFDVKD. This CDR3 has 12 amino acids. Trimming left V 6 bases short and J 4 bases short, with 8 bases between. The CDR3 spells CATSQGTYGYTF. The CDR3 DNA reads TGTGCCACCAGTCAGGGGACCTATGGCTACACCTTC.

This chain links TRBV14 with TRBJ1-5; D is perhaps TRBD1 (6 bases). Per the germline V gene, CDR1 is SGHDN and CDR2 is FVKESK. V lost 2 bases, J lost 6 bases, and 11 bases lay in between. CDR3 length equals 14 residues. The CDR3, as DNA: TGTGCCAGCAGCCAATTTCAGGGGAGTCAGCCCCAGCATTTT. Translating gives CASSQFQGSQPQHF. The whole variable domain, remainder taken from reference TRBV14 and TRBJ1-5, is EAGVTQFPSHSVIEKGQTVTLRCDPISGHDNLYWYRRVMGKEIKFLLHFVKESKQDESGMPNNRFLAERTGGTYSTLKVQPAELEDSGVYFCASSQFQGSQPQHFGDGTRLSIL.

This clone was seen just once. This chain connects TRBV24-1 to TRBJ2-7; D is perhaps TRBD2 (6 bases). CDR1 and CDR2 (germline): KGHDR, SFDVKD. The V gene lost 4 bases and the J gene lost 5 bases, with 14 bases spanning the gap. The CDR3 consists of 14 residues. DNA for the CDR3: TGTGCCACCAGTGAGGGACGGCGGAGGGACGAGCAGTACTTC. Protein sequence: CATSEGRRRDEQYF.

This clone was seen just once. The chain is built from TRBV29-1 and TRBJ1-1, with D uncertain. CDR1 and CDR2 from the germline V gene are SQVTM and ANQGSEA. The ends were cut back, 8 bases at V and 3 bases at J, with 13 bases in the middle. There are 12 residues in the CDR3. CDR3 protein: CSSGVEYTEAFF. Written as DNA, the CDR3 is TGCAGCTCGGGTGTCGAGTACACTGAAGCTTTCTTT.

The rearrangement links TRBV7-2 to TRBJ1-6, with 8 bases identical to TRBD1. Germline V CDR1 and CDR2: SGHTA, FQGNSA. V shed 4 bases, J shed 7 bases, and the junction held 9 bases outside the gene matches. The CDR3 is 16 residues long. This CDR3 is CASSSSGQGYNSPLHF. The CDR3 coding sequence is TGTGCCAGCAGCTCAAGCGGACAGGGTTACAATTCACCCCTCCACTTT.

The chain is built from TRBV10-1 and TRBJ2-2; a possible D gene is TRBD1 (6 bases). The CDR3 is made up of 14 amino acids. Germline CDR1 is WNHNN and CDR2 is SYGVQD (reference sequence). Trimming stripped 3 bases from V and 7 bases from J, with 12 bases between. The CDR3 nucleotides read TGCGCCAGCAGTGACAAAGGGGGAATCGGGGAGCTGTTTTTT. It yields the protein CASSDKGGIGELFF.

The J gene is TRBJ2-7, the V gene TRBV29-1, with TRBD1 matching 9 bases. Trimming removed 7 bases from V and 1 base from J; junction bases left unmatched: 8. This CDR3 spans 14 amino acids. CDR1 is SQVTM, CDR2 ANQGSEA, per germline. The CDR3 protein is CSALSGQGSYEQYF. For the CDR3, the DNA is TGCAGCGCCTTGTCGGGACAGGGATCCTACGAGCAGTACTTC.

The CDR3 coding sequence is TGTGCCAGCAGCCAAGACGCCAGGAATCAGCCCCAGCATTTT. Its translation: CASSQDARNQPQHF. V is TRBV4-2 and J is TRBJ1-5; D is uncertain. The CDR3 extends over 14 amino acids. Trimming stripped 0 bases from V and 4 bases from J, with 7 bases between. Germline CDR1 is LGHNA and CDR2 is YNFKEQ.

CDR3 DNA sequence: TGCGCCAGCAGCTCCTCTCCTGGGGCCGAGAACACTGAAGCTTTCTTT. Its protein product is CASSSSPGAENTEAFF. This chain joins TRBV5-1 and TRBJ1-1, with a possible D match to TRBD1 (5 bases). Looked up from germline, CDR1 is SGHRS and CDR2 is YFSETQ. The V and J ends lost 3 bases and 1 base respectively, with 16 bases between them. This CDR3 contains 16 residues.

The gene calls are TRBV12-5 and TRBJ1-2; 7 bases are a match to TRBD1. The CDR3 totals 16 residues. J was trimmed by 4 bases and V by 0 bases; bases with no gene match: 8. Germline V gene sequence: CDR1 LGHNT, CDR2 FRNRAP. The CDR3 DNA sequence: TGTGCTAGTGGTTTGGTACAGGGGTATAGTAGCTATGGCTACACCTTC. This sequence encodes CASGLVQGYSSYGYTF.

The chain couples TRBV19 to TRBJ2-2; TRBD1 matches at 7 bases. This CDR3 has 14 amino acids. Trimming at V came to 6 bases and at J to 4 bases, leaving 5 bases not matched to a gene. From germline, CDR1 is LNHDA and CDR2 SQIVND (reference sequence). This CDR3 reads CASSQTGPTGELFF. The CDR3 bases are TGTGCCAGTAGCCAGACAGGGCCCACCGGGGAGCTGTTTTTT.

The chain combines TRBV5-3 with TRBJ2-1; no firm D call. TRBV5-3 is placed among ORFs of uncertain function. V was clipped by 0 bases and J by 5 bases, with 18 bases between them. The CDR3 totals 17 residues. As DNA, the CDR3 is TGTGCCAGAAGCTTGGCCGACCCGACTGGATGCGACAATGAGCAGTTCTTC. Translated, it gives CARSLADPTGCDNEQFF.

The chain recombines TRBV3-1 (or the pseudogene TRBV3-2) with TRBJ1-1, with a weak D call TRBD1 (5 bases). V lost 4 bases and J 4 bases, leaving 13 bases between the germline ends. Germline CDR1 LGHDT, CDR2 YNNKEL (reference sequence). The CDR3 is made up of 14 amino acids. CDR3 in DNA: TGTGCCAGCAGCCTCAGGGAAGTCGTCACTGAAGCTTTCTTT. Translating gives CASSLREVVTEAFF.

The gene calls are TRBV24-1 and TRBJ2-2; D is unclear. Germline CDR1 reads KGHDR; CDR2 reads SFDVKD. Trimming cost V 6 bases and J 0 bases, with 4 bases left between them. CDR3 length: 13 amino acids. The CDR3 DNA sequence: TGTGCCACCAGTTCAACGAACACCGGGGAGCTGTTTTTT. Amino acids: CATSSTNTGELFF.